This T cell receptor (beta chain) was identified in a study of Graves' ophthalmopathy and Graves' hyperthyroidism. Amplification from RNA transcripts yielded the TCR beta CDR3 regions. A first-round RT-PCR used HTBI primers, followed by a second-round multiplex PCR. TCRdb re-called the multiplex PCR reads through MiXCR, storing one row per CDR3 protein. The sample holds roughly 170,000 distinct CDR3 sequences, 39% seen once. The CDR3 extends over 16 amino acids. Trimming stripped 3 bases from V and 4 bases from J, with 18 bases between. Germline CDR1 reads SGHAT; CDR2 reads FQNNGV. The chain links TRBV11-2 to TRBJ1-2, with D hard to call. The clonotype originates from a man aged 30 to 39 with Graves' ophthalmopathy. Sequencing was performed on peripheral blood. The CDR3 bases are TGTGCCAGCAGCTTTTCGGCAGAACTTTACCTCTATGGCTACACCTTC. It encodes CASSFSAELYLYGYTF.